The clone carrying this TCR beta chain was detected ten times or more. Its antigen remains unidentified. This sample is part of a study of T cell repertoires in cytomegalovirus infection. TCRdb ran MiXCR on the reads and lists one entry per CDR3 protein. The sample has around 310,000 distinct CDR3 sequences; under 35% are singletons. The germline V and J ends were trimmed by 2 bases and 5 bases, with 9 bases remaining between them. Per the germline V gene, CDR1 is SGHTA and CDR2 is FQGTGA. The CDR3 totals 13 residues. Sequences were derived from cultured PBMCs, sampled from culture after CMV antigen stimulation. The chain employs TRBV7-3 and TRBJ1-1; TRBD1 might be the D (5 bases). The clonotype comes from a human donor in good health (CMV status not recorded). Some clones in this sample may be carry-over from other donors' samples. Here the CDR3 reads CASSLQGETEAFF. The CDR3, as DNA: TGTGCCAGCAGCTTACAGGGAGAGACTGAAGCTTTCTTT.